This TCR beta chain was obtained from a study of blood T cell repertoires in COVID-19. The study assigned cohorts using participant-reported clinical history. Sequenced by immunoSEQ multiplex PCR; TCRdb stores in-frame clones only, minus some. The sample has around 290,000 clones, 89% seen once. Germline-derived CDR1 and CDR2 are LGHDT and YNNKEL (reference sequence). The CDR3 is 14 residues long. V dropped 4 bases and J dropped 7; count of bases not matched to a gene: 6. This receptor was identified in a woman between 40 and 50 years old who had recovered from COVID-19. The sample consisted of PBMCs or T cells enriched from blood (not recorded which). The V gene is TRBV3-1 (or the pseudogene TRBV3-2), the J gene TRBJ2-1; 8 bases line up with TRBD2. The CDR3 reads CASSRRGARNEQFF. CDR3 DNA: TGTGCCAGCAGCCGGCGGGGGGCCAGAAATGAGCAGTTCTTC.